The 14 T cell receptor beta chains in this list originate from one sample, sequenced in a study of spatial heterogeneity in lung cancer. Regarding time point: blood at routine non-recurrence follow-up after resection. Each CDR3 protein is one row after TCRdb ran MiXCR on the 5' RACE reads. The repertoire has 25,000 to 35,000 distinct CDR3 sequences, roughly 10% of them found once; the top ten carry 28%. Sequenced here: PBMCs, sampled at follow-up. The origin of the receptors is a female donor with early-stage non-small cell lung cancer.

This clonotype has just a few counts. The chain is built from TRBV7-8 and TRBJ1-5; 8 bases agree with TRBD1. Germline V CDR1 and CDR2: SGHVS, FQNEAQ. Unmatched junction bases numbered 5, after V lost 4 bases and J lost 3 bases. This CDR3 spans 15 amino acids. DNA of the CDR3: TGTGCCAGCAGCTCACCGGACAGGGTCAATCAGCCCCAGCATTTT. Residues: CASSSPDRVNQPQHF.

This clonotype has at least ten counts. The chain employs TRBV14 and TRBJ2-3, with D tentatively TRBD2 (5 bases). Between the trimmed V and J ends, which lost 2 bases and 3 bases, there was a span of 6 bases. The V gene's germline CDR1 is SGHDN and CDR2 FVKESK. This CDR3 contains 13 residues. The CDR3 sequence is CASSQPGTDTQYF. The CDR3 DNA sequence: TGTGCCAGCAGCCAACCGGGGACAGATACGCAGTATTTT. The entire variable domain, with the rest obtained from reference TRBV14 and TRBJ2-3, is as follows: EAGVTQFPSHSVIEKGQTVTLRCDPISGHDNLYWYRRVMGKEIKFLLHFVKESKQDESGMPNNRFLAERTGGTYSTLKVQPAELEDSGVYFCASSQPGTDTQYFGPGTRLTVL.

This clonotype was found many times. The gene calls are TRBV6-1 and TRBJ2-4, with no clear D. The germline V gene encodes CDR1 MNHNS and CDR2 SASEGT. There are 13 residues in the CDR3. The V end was cut by 6 bases, the J end by 6 bases, with 12 bases between. Here the CDR3 reads CASSSRAGNIQYF. The DNA for the CDR3 is TGTGCCAGCAGCTCTAGGGCAGGAAACATTCAGTACTTC.

There are many counts of this clonotype. J is TRBJ2-5 and V is TRBV6-5; TRBD1 is a possible D gene (6 bases). CDR1 and CDR2 (germline): MNHEY, SVGAGI. Trimming stripped 0 bases from V and 5 bases from J, with 16 bases between. The CDR3 has 16 residues. This CDR3 is CASSYSRGARGETQYF. The CDR3 DNA reads as TGTGCCAGCAGTTACTCGAGGGGAGCGAGGGGGGAGACCCAGTACTTC.

This clonotype has more than one count but fewer than ten. The chain recombines TRBV5-6 with TRBJ2-5; 11 bases match TRBD2. This CDR3 comprises 15 residues. The germline gives CDR1 SGHDT, CDR2 YYEEEE. With V trimmed by 3 bases and J by 3 bases, 4 bases remained unmatched. The CDR3 is CASSSPLAGEETQYF. The CDR3 DNA is TGTGCCAGCAGCTCTCCACTAGCGGGGGAAGAGACCCAGTACTTC.

V is TRBV6-4 and J is TRBJ2-3; TRBD1 agrees at 10 bases. CDR1 is MRHNA, CDR2 SNTAGT, per germline. The V and J ends lost 6 bases and 5 bases, in that order; junction bases with no gene match: 8. The length of the CDR3 is 15 residues. The CDR3 reads CASSAGTGDVDTQYF. CDR3 bases: TGTGCCAGCAGCGCCGGGACAGGGGATGTAGATACGCAGTATTTT.

The V gene is TRBV3-1, the J gene TRBJ2-4; either TRBD1 or TRBD2 may fit D (5 bases each). In germline, CDR1 is LGHDT, CDR2 YNNKEL (reference sequence). Trimming took 1 base from V and 4 from J, leaving 17 bases between them. The CDR3 sequence is 17 residues long. The chain's CDR3 is CASSQGDLLVSKNIQYF. CDR3 nucleotide sequence: TGTGCCAGCAGCCAAGGGGACCTACTGGTTTCGAAAAACATTCAGTACTTC.

The table lists this clonotype with many counts. The rearrangement uses TRBV3-1 and TRBJ2-5; TRBD2 matches at 8 bases. The CDR3 totals 16 residues. In germline, CDR1 is LGHDT, CDR2 YNNKEL (reference sequence). Unmatched junction bases numbered 12, after V lost 4 bases and J lost 5 bases. In DNA form, the CDR3 reads TGTGCCAGCAGCCCCCCCGGGAGCGGGGGCATGGAGACCCAGTACTTC. Its translation is CASSPPGSGGMETQYF.

The table lists this clonotype with many counts. The chain is built from TRBV29-1 and TRBJ2-5; D is perhaps TRBD2 (6 bases). The CDR3 totals 14 residues. The germline V and J ends were trimmed by 1 base and 5 bases, with 14 bases remaining between them. The germline V gene encodes CDR1 SQVTM and CDR2 ANQGSEA. DNA for the CDR3: TGCAGCGTTGAAGTCTTCGGGGGTTCTGAGACCCAGTACTTC. Its protein is CSVEVFGGSETQYF. Looking up the rest from reference TRBV29-1 and TRBJ2-5 gives the full variable domain: SAVISQKPSRDICQRGTSLTIQCQVDSQVTMMFWYRQQPGQSLTLIATANQGSEATYESGFVIDKFPISRPNLTFSTLTVSNMSPEDSSIYLCSVEVFGGSETQYFGPGTRLLVL.

In its sample, this clonotype was seen many times. The CDR3 reads CAISGGMAGELFF. The DNA for the CDR3 is TGTGCCATCAGCGGGGGGATGGCCGGGGAGCTGTTTTTT. The chain joins TRBV10-3 to TRBJ2-2, with 7 bases identical to TRBD2. Per the germline V gene, CDR1 is ENHRY and CDR2 is SYGVKD. This CDR3 has 13 residues. Germline trimming cut 6 bases from V and 6 bases from J; bases unmatched to any gene: 4.

The sample holds many counts of this clonotype. The chain carries TRBV5-6 and TRBJ2-1; a possible D gene is TRBD1 (5 bases). This CDR3 contains 14 residues. The germline CDR1 and CDR2 sequences are SGHDT and YYEEEE. The ends were cut back, 0 bases at V and 3 bases at J, with 7 bases in the middle. CDR3 nucleotide sequence: TGTGCCAGCAGCTTGGGGACATTCTACAATGAGCAGTTCTTC. Translation gives CASSLGTFYNEQFF.

This clonotype has a count of ten or more. V usage is TRBV11-2 and J usage is TRBJ2-5, with TRBD2 as a possible D gene (5 bases). Germline V lookup: CDR1 SGHAT, CDR2 FQNNGV. V was trimmed by 2 bases and J by 2 bases, leaving 9 bases between them. The CDR3 has 14 amino acids. The CDR3 DNA sequence: TGTGCCAGCAGCTTACAACTAGTTCAAGAGACCCAGTACTTC. Its translation: CASSLQLVQETQYF.

This clonotype has a count of ten or more. J is TRBJ1-1 and V is TRBV2; D ambiguous. Germline CDR1 and CDR2: SNHLY and FYNNEI. This CDR3 has 12 residues. Between the trimmed V and J ends, which lost 5 bases and 1 base, there was a span of 5 bases. The CDR3 is CASSTSNTEAFF. CDR3 sequence (DNA): TGTGCCAGCAGTACCTCGAACACTGAAGCTTTCTTT.

The count of this clonotype is one. The chain joins TRBV28 to TRBJ1-6; the D gene is possibly TRBD1 (6 bases). With 5 bases removed from V and 8 bases from J, the gap between germline ends came to 19 bases. Germline V gene data show CDR1 as MDHEN and CDR2 as SYDVKM. The CDR3 length is 16 residues. In DNA, the CDR3 is TGTGCCAGCAGTGGGTGGCGAGGAGAGGGGGATTCACCCCTCCACTTT. Its translation is CASSGWRGEGDSPLHF.